This entry lists 29 T cell receptor beta chains sequenced from one sample in a study of OX40 agonist ivuxolimab in advanced cancers. Produced via immunoSEQ multiplex PCR; TCRdb's table is partial and in-frame only. Of 90,000 to 100,000 clones listed, approximately 86% are singletons. Specimen: CD4+ or CD8+ T cells sorted from blood, collected in a trial of the OX40 agonist ivuxolimab. Receptors originate from an adult with an advanced solid tumor such as melanoma, head and neck, liver or kidney cancer.

This chain joins TRBV28 and TRBJ2-7; 8 bases map to TRBD2. V lost 5 bases and J lost 0; bases outside the gene matches: 3. Germline CDR1 MDHEN, CDR2 SYDVKM. The length of the CDR3 is 14 residues. The CDR3 loop reads CASSPGLASYEQYF. In DNA, the CDR3 is TGTGCCAGCAGTCCCGGACTAGCCTCCTACGAGCAGTACTTC. Filled out from reference TRBV28 and TRBJ2-7, the complete variable domain reads DVKVTQSSRYLVKRTGEKVFLECVQDMDHENMFWYRQDPGLGLRLIYFSYDVKMKEKGDIPEGYSVSREKKERFSLILESASTNQTSMYLCASSPGLASYEQYFGPGTRLTVT.

This clone occurred once. The gene calls are TRBV7-2 and TRBJ2-1; D unclear. The CDR3 loop spans 15 amino acids. Trimming removed 5 bases at V and 3 bases at J, with 14 bases between. Germline CDR1 reads SGHTA; CDR2 reads FQGNSA. CDR3 coding DNA: TGTGCCAGCAGCCTTAATCCGGGCCTCTACAATGAGCAGTTCTTC. Residues: CASSLNPGLYNEQFF.

This chain links TRBV10-2 with TRBJ1-3; TRBD1 is a possible D gene (6 bases). V was cut by 8 bases and J by 7 bases, with 18 bases left in between. The germline V gene encodes CDR1 WSHSY and CDR2 SAAADI. The CDR3 covers 14 residues. The CDR3 DNA sequence: TGCGCCAGCGCGGCACAGGGTCGGGGGAACACCATATATTTT. Its translation: CASAAQGRGNTIYF.

This sequence joins TRBV11-3 and TRBJ2-2; no reliable D call. V was shortened by 8 bases and J by 5 bases, with 6 bases between the two germline ends. Germline CDR1 SGHNT, CDR2 YENEEA. The CDR3 runs 11 residues. The DNA for the CDR3 is TGTGCCAGCTCCTGGACCGGGGAGCTGTTTTTT. Protein sequence: CASSWTGELFF.

The chain couples TRBV5-1 to TRBJ2-5; D not resolved. V lost 0 bases and J 2 bases, leaving 11 bases between the germline ends. This CDR3 has 15 residues. Germline CDR1 and CDR2: SGHRS and YFSETQ. The CDR3 coding sequence is TGCGCCAGCAGCTTGGGTGGGCAGTTACAAGAGACCCAGTACTTC. Protein product: CASSLGGQLQETQYF. The full variable domain, rest sourced from reference TRBV5-1 and TRBJ2-5, is KAGVTQTPRYLIKTRGQQVTLSCSPISGHRSVSWYQQTPGQGLQFLFEYFSETQRNKGNFPGRFSGRQFSNSRSEMNVSTLELGDSALYLCASSLGGQLQETQYFGPGTRLLVL.

The rearrangement joins TRBV6-5 to TRBJ2-5, with D perhaps matching TRBD1 or TRBD2 (5 bases each). The V and J ends lost 10 bases and 4 bases respectively, with 13 bases between them. Germline-derived CDR1 and CDR2 are MNHEY and SVGAGI. The CDR3 is 12 amino acids. The CDR3 DNA is TGTGCCACCGGGACGTTGGGAGAGACCCAGTACTTC. As protein: CATGTLGETQYF.

This clone came up once. This chain connects TRBV4-2 to TRBJ2-7, with 8 bases identical to TRBD1. Germline V gene data show CDR1 as LGHNA and CDR2 as YNFKEQ. The CDR3 runs to 14 residues. After removal of 4 bases from V and 3 bases from J, the junction contained 5 bases not matched to a gene. The DNA for the CDR3 is TGTGCCAGCAGCCCCCGGACAGGGAACTACGAGCAGTACTTC. It yields the protein CASSPRTGNYEQYF.

This clone was seen a single time. The gene calls are TRBV21-1 and TRBJ2-3; no DNA check was done on the table's D call, TRBD1. TRBV21-1 is listed as a pseudogene. This CDR3 comprises 20 residues. The CDR3, as DNA: TGTGCCAGCAGCAAAATTGGTGCGTTCGTCAGGGGGTACCGCACAGATACGCAGTATTTT. Translation: CASSKIGAFVRGYRTDTQYF.

The chain has TRBV21-1 and TRBJ2-5; whether TRBD1, the table's D call, matches the DNA was not checked. TRBV21-1 is marked as a pseudogene. This CDR3 region has 13 residues. The chain's CDR3 is CASPDSSQETQYF. As DNA, the CDR3 is TGTGCCAGCCCTGACAGTAGCCAAGAGACCCAGTACTTC.

The chain is built from TRBV7-2 and TRBJ2-3; 8 bases fit TRBD2. Losses at the gene ends were 2 bases for V and 1 base for J; bases not matched to a gene: 2. The CDR3 spans 15 residues. Germline values: CDR1 SGHTA, CDR2 FQGNSA. CDR3 loop: CASSLMREGTDTQYF. The CDR3 coding sequence is TGTGCCAGCAGCTTAATGCGGGAGGGCACAGATACGCAGTATTTT.

This clone turned up a few times. In nucleotides, the CDR3 is TGTGCCAGCAGTCACAGCAGGCTAGCCAATGAGCAGTTCTTC. It encodes CASSHSRLANEQFF. The genes are TRBV7-9 and TRBJ2-1, with D possibly matching TRBD2 (5 bases). The CDR3 is made up of 14 amino acids. V was pared by 6 bases and J by 6 bases, with 15 bases between. Germline CDR1 and CDR2: SEHNR and FQNEAQ (reference sequence).

This clone appeared a few times. CDR3 region: CASRLLGTENYEQYF. The CDR3 coding sequence is TGTGCCAGCAGGTTGCTCGGGACGGAAAATTACGAGCAGTACTTC. This chain connects TRBV5-5 to TRBJ2-7; perhaps D is TRBD1 or TRBD2 (5 bases each). Germline loops: CDR1 SGHKS, CDR2 YYEKEE (reference sequence). This CDR3 contains 15 residues. The ends were cut back, 5 bases at V and 4 bases at J, with 19 bases in the middle.

The V gene is TRBV15, the J gene TRBJ1-4; D gene unclear. There are 12 residues in the CDR3. V lost 5 bases and J 5 bases, leaving 6 bases between the germline ends. CDR1 and CDR2 from the germline V gene are LNHNV and YYDKDF (reference sequence). CDR3 protein: CATSFLNEKLFF. The CDR3 region has the DNA TGTGCCACCAGCTTTCTGAATGAAAAACTGTTTTTT. Combining the CDR3 with reference TRBV15 and TRBJ1-4 gives the whole variable domain DAMVIQNPRYQVTQFGKPVTLSCSQTLNHNVMYWYQQKSSQAPKLLFHYYDKDFNNEADTPDNFQSRRPNTSFCFLDIRSPGLGDTAMYLCATSFLNEKLFFGSGTQLSVL.

V is TRBV6-6 and J is TRBJ1-4; tentatively, D is TRBD1 (5 bases). The CDR3 extends over 16 amino acids. Trimming stripped 5 bases from V and 8 bases from J, with 21 bases between. CDR1 is MNHNY, CDR2 SVGAGI, per germline (reference sequence). Written as DNA, the CDR3 is TGTGCCAGCAGTCCCCCTTTGGACACCTCAGGAGAAAAACTGTTTTTT. Protein sequence: CASSPPLDTSGEKLFF.

J is TRBJ2-5 and V is TRBV7-6, with D possibly TRBD1 on 5 matching bases. Germline V gene data show CDR1 as SGHVS and CDR2 as FNYEAQ. V gave up 1 base and J gave up 4 bases, with 7 bases separating them. CDR3 length: 13 amino acids. CDR3 residues: CASSLGRVETQYF. The CDR3 nucleotides read TGTGCCAGCAGCTTAGGCAGGGTAGAGACCCAGTACTTC.

V usage is TRBV28 and J usage is TRBJ1-2; TRBD1 matches 10 bases. After removal of 7 bases from V and 2 bases from J, the junction contained 7 bases not matched to a gene. The CDR3 covers 15 residues. Looked up from germline, CDR1 is MDHEN and CDR2 is SYDVKM. The CDR3 region is CASKDRGIRNYGYTF. CDR3 DNA: TGTGCCAGCAAGGACAGGGGGATCCGCAACTATGGCTACACCTTC.

This chain links TRBV10-3 with TRBJ2-1; no reliable D call. Per germline, CDR1 ENHRY and CDR2 SYGVKD. V lost 3 bases and J 7 bases, leaving 4 bases between the germline ends. The CDR3 contains 11 residues. CDR3 sequence: CAISDSNEQFF. The CDR3 DNA reads as TGTGCCATCAGTGACAGTAATGAGCAGTTCTTC.

V is TRBV6-5 and J is TRBJ2-5; D might be TRBD1 (6 bases). The DNA matches TRBJ2-7 better at its end, which makes the J call doubtful. The CDR3 runs to 13 residues. Germline-derived CDR1 and CDR2 are MNHEY and SVGAGI. The CDR3 reads CASLKTGTYEQYF. CDR3 nucleotide sequence: TGTGCCAGCCTCAAAACAGGGACCTACGAGCAGTACTTC.

The J gene is TRBJ2-5, the V gene TRBV28; 11 bases are shared with TRBD2. J lost 5 bases, V lost 6 bases, and 8 bases had no gene match. This CDR3 is built from 15 residues. The germline V gene has CDR1 MDHEN and CDR2 SYDVKM. CDR3 residues: CASSYPASGRETQYF. The CDR3 DNA follows: TGTGCCAGCAGCTACCCCGCTAGCGGGAGGGAGACCCAGTACTTC.

The rearrangement links TRBV7-2 to TRBJ2-1, with a possible D match to TRBD2 (6 bases). CDR3 length equals 14 residues. CDR1 SGHTA and CDR2 FQGNSA come from the germline V gene. V lost 2 bases and J lost 5, with 10 bases in between. The DNA of the CDR3 is TGTGCCAGCAGCTTACTAGCGTGGCACAATGAGCAGTTCTTC. The encoded protein is CASSLLAWHNEQFF.

The chain employs TRBV15 and TRBJ2-7; 10 bases align to TRBD2. Germline CDR1 LNHNV, CDR2 YYDKDF (reference sequence). The J segment lost 5 bases and the V segment lost 6 bases, leaving 13 bases of the junction unmatched. The CDR3 is 16 amino acids. For the CDR3, the DNA is TGTGCCACCAGACCGTTTCAGGGACTAGCGCAGGACGAGCAGTACTTC. It yields the protein CATRPFQGLAQDEQYF.

On this clone itself: A junction end diverges from the germline sequence, so it may reflect a read error. The rearrangement uses TRBV7-7 and TRBJ2-2, with 7 nucleotides matching TRBD1. Germline V lookup: CDR1 SSHAT, CDR2 FNYEAQ (reference sequence). The CDR3 contains 14 residues. The CDR3 coding sequence is TGTGCTAGCAGGTCGGGACAGTTCACCGGGGAGCTGTTTTTT. This codes for CASRSGQFTGELFF.

The chain recombines TRBV4-1 with TRBJ2-1; D is possibly TRBD1 or TRBD2 (6 bases each). This CDR3 region has 14 residues. V was clipped by 4 bases and J by 7 bases, with 14 bases between them. Germline V CDR1 and CDR2: MGHRA, YSYEKL. CDR3 sequence (DNA): TGCGCCAGCAGCCCGGACAGAGGGGGGAATGAGCAGTTCTTC. The encoded protein is CASSPDRGGNEQFF.

The rearrangement links TRBV2 to TRBJ2-3; TRBD2 agrees at 7 bases. J was trimmed by 3 bases and V by 6 bases; bases with no gene match: 15. Germline values: CDR1 SNHLY, CDR2 FYNNEI. The CDR3 has 17 residues. Written as DNA, the CDR3 is TGTGCCAGCAGGCAGCGGCTAGCGGCCCGGGGGACAGATACGCAGTATTTT. It specifies CASRQRLAARGTDTQYF.

This chain uses TRBV7-8 with TRBJ1-1, with 7 bases that match TRBD1. Germline CDR1 reads SGHVS; CDR2 reads FQNEAQ. The CDR3 sequence is 14 residues long. Trimming at V came to 4 bases and at J to 1 base, leaving 3 bases not matched to a gene. The DNA for the CDR3 is TGTGCCAGCAGCTCCCGGACAGGGAACACTGAAGCTTTCTTT. It encodes CASSSRTGNTEAFF. Based on the CDR3 plus reference TRBV7-8 and TRBJ1-1, the full variable domain is GAGVSQSPRYKVAKRGQDVALRCDPISGHVSLFWYQQALGQGPEFLTYFQNEAQLDKSGLPSDRFFAERPEGSVSTLKIQRTQQEDSAVYLCASSSRTGNTEAFFGQGTRLTVV.

This clone appeared a single time. The genes are TRBV5-6 and TRBJ2-1, with 8 bases aligning to TRBD2. This CDR3 comprises 16 residues. Germline CDR1 SGHDT, CDR2 YYEEEE. Trimming at V came to 4 bases and at J to 5 bases, leaving 11 bases not matched to a gene. The chain's CDR3 is CASSALWREDDNEQFF. The CDR3 DNA reads as TGTGCCAGCAGCGCGCTATGGCGGGAGGACGACAATGAGCAGTTCTTC.

V gene TRBV11-3 combines with J gene TRBJ1-2; 10 bases align to TRBD1. This CDR3 has 15 residues. The J segment lost 8 bases and the V segment lost 5 bases, leaving 11 bases of the junction unmatched. Germline CDR1 SGHNT, CDR2 YENEEA. CDR3 residues: CASSPPGQGIGGYTF. For the CDR3, the DNA is TGTGCCAGCAGCCCTCCGGGACAGGGGATAGGGGGCTACACCTTC.

The V and J genes are TRBV6-1 and TRBJ2-4; the match to TRBD1 covers 10 bases. CDR3 length: 15 amino acids. V shed 2 bases, J shed 8 bases, and the junction held 6 bases outside the gene matches. Germline V lookup: CDR1 MNHNS, CDR2 SASEGT. CDR3 protein: CASSEMTGGLDIQYF. CDR3 DNA: TGTGCCAGCAGTGAAATGACAGGGGGCCTTGACATTCAGTACTTC.

The chain is built from TRBV5-1 and TRBJ1-1; 9 bases map to TRBD1. V dropped 4 bases and J dropped 2; count of bases not matched to a gene: 3. CDR1 is SGHRS and CDR2 is YFSETQ in the germline V gene. The CDR3 has 14 residues. The DNA for the CDR3 is TGCGCCAGCAGCCTAACAGGGGGCAACACTGAAGCTTTCTTT. Its translation is CASSLTGGNTEAFF. Full variable domain (remainder filled in from reference TRBV5-1 and TRBJ1-1): KAGVTQTPRYLIKTRGQQVTLSCSPISGHRSVSWYQQTPGQGLQFLFEYFSETQRNKGNFPGRFSGRQFSNSRSEMNVSTLELGDSALYLCASSLTGGNTEAFFGQGTRLTVV.